These 32 T cell receptor beta chains were sequenced from one sample in a study of regulatory and conventional T cells in RAG deficiency. Conventional CD4+ T cells were sorted from blood as CD25-low CD127-high cells. TCRdb keeps only in-frame clones here, not all; method: immunoSEQ multiplex PCR. Of about 46,000 clones listed, approximately 90% were seen once; the top ten hold roughly 0.5%. The same data also contributed to another study, on regulatory T cells. That paper states: Amplification used 52 TRBV primers and 13 TRBJ primers.

Input material: CD4+ effector T cells sorted from blood. The receptor set was obtained from a human donor in good health.

The chain has TRBV5-1 and TRBJ1-4, with D perhaps matching TRBD1 (5 bases). The CDR3 consists of 14 residues. Germline V CDR1 and CDR2: SGHRS, YFSETQ. V was shortened by 10 bases and J by 4 bases, with 17 bases between the two germline ends. The CDR3 region is CAGTGGAGNEKLFF. CDR3 DNA: TGCGCCGGCACCGGGGGAGCGGGTAATGAAAAACTGTTTTTT.

The chain carries TRBV2 and TRBJ1-4; D not resolved. Trimming stripped 6 bases from V and 2 bases from J, with 16 bases between. This CDR3 is built from 16 residues. The germline gives CDR1 SNHLY, CDR2 FYNNEI. CDR3 nucleotide sequence: TGTGCCAGCAGGGGTGGGCGGAGGTCGACTAATGAAAAACTGTTTTTT. This gives the protein CASRGGRRSTNEKLFF.

The chain links TRBV9 to TRBJ1-1; maybe TRBD1 (5 bases). CDR1 is SGDLS and CDR2 is YYNGEE in the germline V gene. The CDR3 has 15 amino acids. Between the trimmed V and J ends, which lost 0 bases and 0 bases, there was a span of 9 bases. For the CDR3, the DNA is TGTGCCAGCAGCGTAGGACAGCGAATGAACACTGAAGCTTTCTTT. Protein: CASSVGQRMNTEAFF.

The rearrangement joins TRBV9 to TRBJ2-5, with TRBD1 matching over 8 bases. With 4 bases clipped from V and 5 bases from J, the junction kept 10 bases outside the gene matches. This CDR3 spans 15 amino acids. The germline V gene encodes CDR1 SGDLS and CDR2 YYNGEE. The CDR3 is CASSPGTGRTETQYF. CDR3 nucleotides: TGTGCCAGCAGCCCCGGGACAGGTCGGACGGAGACCCAGTACTTC.

The rearrangement joins TRBV6-1 to TRBJ1-2, with TRBD1 matching over 9 bases. The CDR3 sequence is 14 residues long. The V segment lost 0 bases and the J segment 5 bases; nucleotides outside the gene matches: 1. From germline, CDR1 is MNHNS and CDR2 SASEGT. Here the CDR3 DNA reads TGTGCCAGCAGTGAAGCAGGGACAGGGTATGGCTACACCTTC. It translates to CASSEAGTGYGYTF.

This rearrangement joins TRBV7-6 to TRBJ2-1; TRBD1 matches 11 bases. V was pared by 4 bases and J by 9 bases, with 8 bases of the junction left unmatched. The CDR3 consists of 15 residues. The germline V gene encodes CDR1 SGHVS and CDR2 FNYEAQ. CDR3 DNA sequence: TGTGCCAGCAGCTCCCGGACAGGGGGCTACGGTGAGCAGTTCTTC. It yields the protein CASSSRTGGYGEQFF.

The J gene is TRBJ2-3, the V gene TRBV9; D is perhaps TRBD1 or TRBD2 (5 bases each). Trimming shortened V by 1 base and J by 0 bases, and 12 bases separated the two germline ends. The CDR3 is 16 residues long. Germline assignment: CDR1 SGDLS and CDR2 YYNGEE. The CDR3 region is CASSVKNRDSTDTQYF. CDR3 nucleotides: TGTGCCAGCAGCGTAAAAAACCGGGACAGCACAGATACGCAGTATTTT.

The gene calls are TRBV28 and TRBJ1-2; TRBD1 might be the D (6 bases). The length of the CDR3 is 12 residues. Trimming removed 4 bases at V and 8 bases at J, with 11 bases between. Germline V gene data show CDR1 as MDHEN and CDR2 as SYDVKM. The CDR3, as DNA: TGTGCCAGCAGTTCAGGGGAGTGGGGCTACACCTTC. It yields the protein CASSSGEWGYTF.

The J gene is TRBJ1-6, the V gene TRBV6-1; TRBD1 matches 7 bases. Trimming at V came to 6 bases and at J to 10 bases, leaving 6 bases not matched to a gene. In germline, CDR1 is MNHNS, CDR2 SASEGT. This CDR3 contains 13 residues. In DNA, the CDR3 is TGTGCCAGCAGGCGACAGGGTCAGTCACCCCTCCACTTT. Translated, it gives CASRRQGQSPLHF.

V and J are TRBV18 and TRBJ2-3; TRBD1 matches at 9 bases. Germline trimming cut 5 bases from V and 2 bases from J; bases unmatched to any gene: 11. CDR3 length: 17 amino acids. The germline V gene has CDR1 KGHSH and CDR2 LQKENI. CDR3 loop: CASSTGTGRGVTDTQYF. In nucleotides, the CDR3 is TGTGCCAGCTCAACCGGGACAGGGAGAGGGGTCACAGATACGCAGTATTTT.

The chain combines TRBV6-4 with TRBJ2-3; D is tentatively TRBD1 or TRBD2 (5 bases each). The CDR3 covers 14 residues. V was clipped by 5 bases and J by 3 bases, with 12 bases between them. The V gene's germline CDR1 is MRHNA and CDR2 SNTAGT. In DNA, the CDR3 is TGTGCCAGCAGTCCCGGGACCTTTACAGATACGCAGTATTTT. This codes for CASSPGTFTDTQYF.

The rearrangement links TRBV28 to TRBJ1-4; unclear D gene. Trimming took off 2 bases at V and 8 bases at J, with 6 bases between the two ends. This CDR3 comprises 12 residues. Per the germline V gene, CDR1 is MDHEN and CDR2 is SYDVKM. CDR3 bases: TGTGCCAGCAGTTTACGCGGAGAAAAACTGTTTTTT. Protein product: CASSLRGEKLFF.

This clone was counted a single time. The genes are TRBV5-1 and TRBJ2-7; possible D gene TRBD2, 6 bases. Trimming cost V 0 bases and J 1 base, with 11 bases left between them. CDR1 and CDR2 (germline): SGHRS, YFSETQ. This CDR3 is 15 amino acids long. CDR3: CASSLGGTFSYEQYF. The CDR3 DNA follows: TGCGCCAGCAGCTTGGGAGGGACTTTTTCCTACGAGCAGTACTTC.

The chain employs TRBV7-2 and TRBJ1-5, with D perhaps TRBD1 (6 bases). The CDR3 is 15 amino acids. Germline CDR1 SGHTA, CDR2 FQGNSA. Deletions cut 2 bases from V and 7 bases from J, with 15 bases between. The CDR3 reads CASSLQGLGGQPQHF. CDR3 nucleotides: TGTGCCAGCAGCTTACAGGGTCTTGGGGGCCAGCCCCAGCATTTT.

The V and J genes are TRBV5-1 and TRBJ2-3; D not certain. CDR3 length: 10 amino acids. Trimming took 4 bases from V and 3 from J, leaving 0 bases between them. CDR1 and CDR2 from the germline V gene are SGHRS and YFSETQ. The CDR3, as DNA: TGCGCCAGCAGCACAGATACGCAGTATTTT. Translation: CASSTDTQYF. Full variable domain (remainder filled in from reference TRBV5-1 and TRBJ2-3): KAGVTQTPRYLIKTRGQQVTLSCSPISGHRSVSWYQQTPGQGLQFLFEYFSETQRNKGNFPGRFSGRQFSNSRSEMNVSTLELGDSALYLCASSTDTQYFGPGTRLTVL.

This clone has a single count. The chain carries TRBV7-3 and TRBJ2-1, with 15 bases aligning to TRBD2. Per the germline V gene, CDR1 is SGHTA and CDR2 is FQGTGA. This CDR3 contains 20 residues. V shed 4 bases and J 0 bases; nucleotides not matched to a gene: 10. The chain's CDR3 is CASSSPGGLAGGLSYNEQFF. For the CDR3, the DNA is TGTGCCAGCAGCTCCCCCGGGGGACTAGCGGGGGGTCTCTCCTACAATGAGCAGTTCTTC.

The chain combines TRBV6-1 with TRBJ1-5; 7 bases are a match to TRBD1. The germline gives CDR1 MNHNS, CDR2 SASEGT. The CDR3 extends over 14 amino acids. Trimming took 6 bases from V and 2 from J; bases not matched to a gene: 4. CDR3 nucleotides: TGTGCCAGCAGATCCGGGACAGGCAATCAGCCCCAGCATTTT. Translation: CASRSGTGNQPQHF.

This chain uses TRBV6-5 with TRBJ1-5, with D uncertain. The CDR3 has 14 residues. Germline V gene lookup returns CDR1 MNHEY and CDR2 SVGAGI. V was cut by 6 bases and J by 6 bases, with 15 bases left in between. CDR3 nucleotide sequence: TGTGCCAGCAGCCCTTCGGGAGGCCGTCAGCCCCAGCATTTT. This encodes CASSPSGGRQPQHF.

The chain couples TRBV7-2 to TRBJ2-2; tentative D call: TRBD1 (6 bases). The CDR3 extends over 15 amino acids. The V and J ends lost 0 bases and 7 bases respectively, with 12 bases between them. Germline CDR1 is SGHTA and CDR2 is FQGNSA. This CDR3 is CASSLARGRFGELFF. In nucleotides, the CDR3 is TGTGCCAGCAGCTTAGCCAGGGGAAGATTCGGGGAGCTGTTTTTT.

The V call is TRBV5-1, the J call TRBJ2-1, with D uncertain. V lost 0 bases, J lost 4 bases, and 14 bases lay in between. Looked up from germline, CDR1 is SGHRS and CDR2 is YFSETQ. The CDR3 extends over 16 amino acids. The CDR3 sequence: CASSLDIGMIYNEQFF. The CDR3 bases are TGCGCCAGCAGCTTGGACATCGGCATGATATACAATGAGCAGTTCTTC.

The chain carries TRBV6-1 and TRBJ2-2; D remains ambiguous. From germline, CDR1 is MNHNS and CDR2 SASEGT. The ends were cut back, 8 bases at V and 0 bases at J, with 7 bases in the middle. The CDR3 runs to 13 residues. The CDR3 loop reads CASDRTNTGELFF. CDR3 DNA: TGTGCCAGCGACCGTACGAACACCGGGGAGCTGTTTTTT.

The V gene is TRBV5-1, the J gene TRBJ2-2; 9 bases match TRBD1. The CDR3 runs to 20 residues. The V segment lost 3 bases and the J segment 5 bases; nucleotides outside the gene matches: 20. Germline V lookup: CDR1 SGHRS, CDR2 YFSETQ. The DNA for the CDR3 is TGCGCCAGCAGCTACCGAAGCCTTATCCGGGACAGGGAGAGAACCGGGGAGCTGTTTTTT. Protein: CASSYRSLIRDRERTGELFF.

V gene TRBV11-3 combines with J gene TRBJ2-2, with TRBD2 matching 11 bases. The V segment lost 6 bases and the J segment 8 bases; nucleotides outside the gene matches: 11. In germline, CDR1 is SGHNT, CDR2 YENEEA. The CDR3 runs to 16 residues. CDR3 DNA: TGTGCCAGCAGAGTAGCGGGAGGGGCGAATAGAGGGGAGCTGTTTTTT. Protein product: CASRVAGGANRGELFF.

The chain has TRBV2 and TRBJ2-2; D perhaps matches TRBD1 (5 bases). The germline V gene has CDR1 SNHLY and CDR2 FYNNEI. This CDR3 has 14 amino acids. V was trimmed by 7 bases and J by 1 base, leaving 10 bases between them. The CDR3 DNA reads as TGTGCCAGCAAACCGACAGTGAACACCGGGGAGCTGTTTTTT. Amino acid sequence: CASKPTVNTGELFF.

This clone appeared once. The chain couples TRBV5-5 to TRBJ1-1, with D maybe TRBD1 (6 bases). The CDR3 runs to 14 residues. Germline-derived CDR1 and CDR2 are SGHKS and YYEKEE (reference sequence). The V gene lost 6 bases and the J gene lost 0 bases, with 12 bases spanning the gap. CDR3 protein: CASTPRTVNTEAFF. CDR3 sequence (DNA): TGTGCCAGCACCCCTAGGACAGTGAACACTGAAGCTTTCTTT.

The J gene is TRBJ1-2, the V gene TRBV19, with D perhaps TRBD1 (5 bases). The CDR3 totals 13 residues. CDR1 is LNHDA, CDR2 SQIVND, per germline (reference sequence). The CDR3 nucleotides read TGTGCTACAGGAGACAGTCCGAACTATGGCTACACCTTC. Its translation: CATGDSPNYGYTF.

The rearrangement uses TRBV2 and TRBJ1-4, with D unclear. The CDR3 consists of 17 residues. Germline CDR1 SNHLY, CDR2 FYNNEI. V lost 7 bases, J lost 0 bases, and 18 bases lay in between. DNA for the CDR3: TGTGCCAGCACCCCCGGCCCCGGGAATGCAACTAATGAAAAACTGTTTTTT. Protein: CASTPGPGNATNEKLFF. The full variable domain, rest sourced from reference TRBV2 and TRBJ1-4, is EPEVTQTPSHQVTQMGQEVILRCVPISNHLYFYWYRQILGQKVEFLVSFYNNEISEKSEIFDDQFSVERPDGSNFTLKIRSTKLEDSAMYFCASTPGPGNATNEKLFFGSGTQLSVL.

The chain has TRBV5-1 and TRBJ1-1; the D gene is possibly TRBD1 (6 bases). With 6 bases removed from V and 0 bases from J, the gap between germline ends came to 12 bases. In germline, CDR1 is SGHRS, CDR2 YFSETQ. This CDR3 spans 14 amino acids. In nucleotides, the CDR3 is TGCGCCAGCAAGCCAGGACAGATGAACACTGAAGCTTTCTTT. Amino acid sequence: CASKPGQMNTEAFF.

CDR3 DNA: TGTGCCAGCAGTTACTCGAGAGGTTCTGGGGCCAACGTCCTGACTTTC. This gives the protein CASSYSRGSGANVLTF. The rearrangement uses TRBV6-6 and TRBJ2-6, with D hard to call. Germline values: CDR1 MNHNY, CDR2 SVGAGI (reference sequence). V was shortened by 0 bases and J by 1 base, with 7 bases between the two germline ends. The CDR3 extends over 16 amino acids.

The genes are TRBV10-2 and TRBJ2-7, with D tentatively TRBD2 (7 bases). From germline, CDR1 is WSHSY and CDR2 SAAADI. The CDR3 is 14 residues long. V dropped 8 bases and J dropped 0 bases, with 14 bases sitting between them. The CDR3 nucleotides read TGCGCCAGCGTAGGGGGGGTCAACTCCTACGAGCAGTACTTC. Protein product: CASVGGVNSYEQYF.

The chain uses TRBV10-3 and TRBJ2-5; D is unclear. The CDR3 has 14 residues. Germline CDR1 and CDR2: ENHRY and SYGVKD. With 5 bases removed from V and 2 bases from J, the gap between germline ends came to 12 bases. CDR3 amino acids: CAISRTGVQETQYF. CDR3 coding DNA: TGTGCCATCAGTCGCACTGGAGTACAAGAGACCCAGTACTTC.

The chain joins TRBV25-1 to TRBJ2-2; D is uncertain. CDR3 length equals 13 residues. Trimming took 3 bases from V and 4 from J, leaving 6 bases between them. Germline CDR1 MGHDK, CDR2 SYGVNS. Written as DNA, the CDR3 is TGTGCCAGCAGTGACGGGTTCACCGGGGAGCTGTTTTTT. Translated, it gives CASSDGFTGELFF.